The present entry profiles one T cell receptor beta chain with its context. The method was immunoSEQ multiplex PCR; TCRdb's version includes in-frame clones alone and lacks a portion of them. The profile covers roughly 220,000 clones, with around nine tenths appearing a single time and around 2.7% taken by the ten largest. The sample originates from a study of blood T cell repertoires in COVID-19. CDR3 length: 15 amino acids. The germline V gene has CDR1 SGHTA and CDR2 FQGNSA. V lost 5 bases and J lost 7, with 17 bases in between. The chain combines TRBV7-2 with TRBJ1-4, with D perhaps TRBD1 (6 bases). The sequence came from a man aged 55-75 years with acute or convalescent COVID-19. Material for sequencing was peripheral blood. Written as DNA, the CDR3 is TGTGCCAGCAGCCCCGGGGGGGGGCTAGGTGAAAAACTGTTTTTT. It codes for CASSPGGGLGEKLFF.